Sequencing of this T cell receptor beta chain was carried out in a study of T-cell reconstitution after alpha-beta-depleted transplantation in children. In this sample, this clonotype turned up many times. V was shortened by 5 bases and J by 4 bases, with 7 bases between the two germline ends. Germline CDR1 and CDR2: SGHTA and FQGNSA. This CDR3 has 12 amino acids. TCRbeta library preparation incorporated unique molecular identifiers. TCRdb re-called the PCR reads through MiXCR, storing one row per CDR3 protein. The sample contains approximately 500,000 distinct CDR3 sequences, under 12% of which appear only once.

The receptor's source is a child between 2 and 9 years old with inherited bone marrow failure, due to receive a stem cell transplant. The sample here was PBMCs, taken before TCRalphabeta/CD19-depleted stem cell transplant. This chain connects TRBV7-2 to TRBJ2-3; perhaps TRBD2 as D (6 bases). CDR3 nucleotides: TGTGCCAGCAGCCGCGGGGCAGATACGCAGTATTTT. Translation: CASSRGADTQYF.